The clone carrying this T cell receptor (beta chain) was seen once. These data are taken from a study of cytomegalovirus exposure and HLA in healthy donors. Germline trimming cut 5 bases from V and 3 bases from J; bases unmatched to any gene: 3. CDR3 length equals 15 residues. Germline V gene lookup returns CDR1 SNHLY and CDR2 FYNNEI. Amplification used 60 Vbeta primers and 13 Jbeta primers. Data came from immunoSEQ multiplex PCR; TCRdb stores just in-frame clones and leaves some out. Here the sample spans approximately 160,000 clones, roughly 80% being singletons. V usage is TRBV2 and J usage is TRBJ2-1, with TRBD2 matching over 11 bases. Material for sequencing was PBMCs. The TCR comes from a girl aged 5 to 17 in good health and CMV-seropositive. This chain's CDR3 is CASSPLAGDYNEQFF. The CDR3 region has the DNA TGTGCCAGCAGTCCACTAGCGGGGGACTACAATGAGCAGTTCTTC.